This is a list of T cell receptor beta chains from one sample in a study of T-cell memory formation after mild COVID-19. TCRdb ran MiXCR on the 5' RACE reads and lists one entry per CDR3 protein. The sample contains approximately 400,000 distinct CDR3 sequences, around 24% of which appear only once. The sample taken for sequencing was PBMCs or a T cell subset sorted from them (not recorded which). All receptors derive from an adult woman who had mild COVID-19 (a few samples of this study predate the infection). Cell type and time point are not known. The CDR3 runs from the conserved cysteine through the conserved F or W. D genes are given only for firm matches. Clone size appears in some rows only: once, few, many, or a class for an expanded clone.

.	TRBV29-1	TRBJ2-7	.	CSGAGTYEQYF	TGCAGCGGGGCGGGGACTTACGAGCAGTACTTC
.	TRBV5-4	TRBJ1-2	.	CASSQPNTNYGYTF	TGTGCCAGCAGCCAGCCTAACACTAACTATGGCTACACCTTC
TRBD2	TRBV6-2/TRBV6-3	TRBJ2-1	few	CASSLGLAGGSNEQFF	TGTGCCAGCAGTCTGGGACTAGCGGGAGGGTCCAATGAGCAGTTCTTC
.	TRBV15	TRBJ2-6	few	CATSRPKVASTSGANVLTF	TGTGCCACCAGCAGACCCAAGGTGGCCTCCACCTCTGGGGCCAACGTCCTGACTTTC
.	TRBV7-2	TRBJ2-1	few	CASSLVRVTRGDNEQFF	TGTGCCAGCAGCTTAGTACGGGTGACTAGGGGGGACAATGAGCAGTTCTTC
.	TRBV6-1	TRBJ1-5	.	CASKLFDQPQHF	TGTGCCAGCAAGCTATTTGATCAGCCCCAGCATTTT
.	TRBV5-5	TRBJ1-3	few	CASSRDKRISGNTIYF	TGTGCCAGCAGCCGGGACAAGAGGATTTCTGGAAACACCATATATTTT
.	TRBV12-3/TRBV12-4	TRBJ1-2	many	CASSRFDSMRNYGYTF	TGTGCCAGCAGTCGTTTTGACAGCATGAGAAACTATGGCTACACCTTC
TRBD2	TRBV3-1	TRBJ2-7	.	CASSQEGGGSRTYEQYF	TGTGCCAGCAGCCAAGAGGGTGGCGGGAGCCGAACCTACGAGCAGTACTTC
.	TRBV12-3/TRBV12-4	TRBJ2-5	many	CASSFVAGRETQYF	TGTGCCAGCAGTTTCGTCGCCGGTAGGGAGACCCAGTACTTC
TRBD2	TRBV3-1	TRBJ2-5	.	CASSQDLGASGAAGVRETQYF	TGTGCCAGCAGCCAAGATCTTGGGGCTAGCGGGGCAGCCGGCGTAAGGGAGACCCAGTACTTC